This TCR beta chain was sequenced during a study of blood T cells in healthy people across ages. The study's findings and limits: The diversity estimates, figures obtained from one million T cells, were considered underestimates. Roughly linear declines in TCR beta diversity per million T cells occurred with age.

Germline CDR1 SSHAT, CDR2 FNYEAQ (reference sequence). The CDR3 totals 14 residues. It was with a sample-barcoded 5' primer and a J-beta primer mix that a second PCR of about 6 to 11 cycles was run. TCRdb re-derived calls from the 5' RACE reads in MiXCR, one entry per CDR3 protein. The sample lists roughly 1,500,000 distinct CDR3 sequences, around 39% seen once, with around 8% in the top ten. A note on this clonotype: The antigen is undetermined. Germline is not matched at one junction end, which may reflect a read error.

The J gene is TRBJ2-5, the V gene TRBV7-7; 8 bases agree with TRBD1. The receptor was isolated from a woman aged 18-29 years in good health. The sample consisted of blood. The CDR3 is CASSRTDRVETQYF. In DNA form, the CDR3 reads TGTGCTAGCAGCCGGACGGACAGGGTTGAGACCCAGTACTTC.